The source of this TCR beta chain is a study of vaccination and CD4 T cells after COVID-19. With respect to this clonotype: What it binds is unknown.

The Oncomine TCR Beta short-read assay sequenced DNA from cultured CD4+ T cells. Each CDR3 protein gets one entry after TCRdb re-called the PCR reads with MiXCR. The sample has 8,500 to 11,000 distinct CDR3 sequences, approximately 59% seen once. V lost 5 bases and J lost 12, with 17 bases in between. Per germline, CDR1 MDHEN and CDR2 SYDVKM. This CDR3 comprises 13 residues. Treatment defined: roughly ten-day PBMC culture with coronavirus spike peptide pools or control peptides (ViraFEST assay). The source of this sequence is a human donor who had recovered from COVID-19. The sequenced sample consisted of CD4+ T cells from blood, cultured in vitro. The gene calls are TRBV28 and TRBJ2-1; a possible D gene is TRBD2 (6 bases). The CDR3 loop reads CASSPLTGRWQFF. Written as DNA, the CDR3 is TGTGCCAGCAGTCCCCTAACGGGGAGGTGGCAGTTCTTC.